Ten or more counts support the clone carrying this T cell receptor beta chain. Its matching antigen is unknown. CDR1 is SNHLY and CDR2 is FYNNEI in the germline V gene. J lost 8 bases, V lost 8 bases, and 9 bases had no gene match. This CDR3 spans 13 amino acids. This sample was included in a study of T cells after posttransplantation cyclophosphamide. General study results and limits: Skin or GI-infiltrating T cells shared few TRB sequences with blood.

Method: immunoSEQ multiplex PCR; TCRdb's copy keeps in-frame clones and lacks some. The sample presents about 40,000 clones, none singletons. Material for sequencing was PBMCs. The chain couples TRBV2 to TRBJ2-1; 7 bases map to TRBD1. The sequence was collected from a man aged 25 to 40 in good health and a related stem cell transplant donor. This chain's CDR3 is CASGYRGSDEQFF. The DNA of the CDR3 is TGTGCCAGCGGTTACAGGGGTAGCGATGAGCAGTTCTTC. The full variable domain, rest sourced from reference TRBV2 and TRBJ2-1, is EPEVTQTPSHQVTQMGQEVILRCVPISNHLYFYWYRQILGQKVEFLVSFYNNEISEKSEIFDDQFSVERPDGSNFTLKIRSTKLEDSAMYFCASGYRGSDEQFFGPGTRLTVL.